These T cell receptor beta chains were read from a single sample in a study of beta chain features in type 1 diabetes. This table comes from immunoSEQ multiplex PCR, and its TCRdb copy is limited to in-frame clones, with some not included. The sample lists roughly 610,000 clones, roughly a sixth occurring once. Sequencing was performed on naive CD4+ T cells from blood. All receptors come from a man younger than 35 in good health. CDR3s include the opening cysteine and the closing phenylalanine or tryptophan. A D gene is named only where the DNA matches it firmly. Size tells how often a clone was seen (once, few, many) or the class of an expanded clone, and some rows leave it out.

V gene	J gene	D gene	clone size	CDR3 protein	CDR3 DNA
TRBV5-1	TRBJ2-1	TRBD1	few	CASSLVQGAYNEQFF	TGCGCCAGCAGCTTGGTGCAGGGGGCATACAATGAGCAGTTCTTC
TRBV5-1	TRBJ1-1	-	-	CASSLTPQGGNTEAFF	TGCGCCAGCAGCTTGACGCCCCAAGGGGGGAACACTGAAGCTTTCTTT
TRBV7-6	TRBJ1-1	-	-	CASSWERQAGLTEAFF	TGTGCCAGCAGCTGGGAAAGACAGGCAGGCTTGACTGAAGCTTTCTTT
TRBV2	TRBJ2-2	-	few	CASSGAISKNTGELFF	TGTGCCAGCAGTGGGGCTATCTCGAAGAACACCGGGGAGCTGTTTTTT
TRBV5-1	TRBJ2-2	TRBD1	few	CASSSDRKNTGELFF	TGCGCCAGCAGCTCGGACAGGAAGAACACCGGGGAGCTGTTTTTT
TRBV27	TRBJ1-4	-	few	CASSLRQPTNEKLFF	TGTGCCAGCAGTTTAAGACAGCCAACTAATGAAAAACTGTTTTTT
TRBV5-6	TRBJ2-5	-	-	CASSFLGRKIQETQYF	TGTGCCAGCAGCTTTTTGGGACGGAAAATTCAAGAGACCCAGTACTTC
TRBV6-6	TRBJ1-3	-	few	CASSLGMLSGNTIYF	TGTGCCAGCAGTCTAGGGATGCTTAGCGGAAACACCATATATTTT
TRBV7-9	TRBJ2-7	TRBD1	-	CASSLRDRGYEQYF	TGTGCCAGCAGCTTAAGGGACAGGGGATACGAGCAGTACTTC
TRBV5-6	TRBJ2-7	TRBD2	-	CASSFWEGSYEQYF	TGTGCCAGCAGCTTCTGGGAGGGTAGCTACGAGCAGTACTTC
TRBV7-2	TRBJ1-2	-	-	CASSSEADGTYGYTF	TGTGCCAGCAGTTCCGAAGCCGACGGGACCTATGGCTACACCTTC
TRBV5-5	TRBJ2-7	TRBD1	-	CASSLAGGQAYEQYF	TGTGCCAGCAGCTTGGCCGGGGGACAGGCCTACGAGCAGTACTTC
TRBV30	TRBJ1-1	TRBD1	-	CAWYRTGLAFF	TGTGCCTGGTACCGGACAGGGCTAGCTTTCTTT
TRBV9	TRBJ2-2	-	few	CASSVDRAGTGELFF	TGTGCCAGCAGCGTAGACAGGGCGGGGACCGGGGAGCTGTTTTTT
TRBV6-5	TRBJ2-4	TRBD1	once	CASSLGQGYIQYF	TGTGCCAGCAGTTTAGGACAGGGGTACATTCAGTACTTC
TRBV5-1	TRBJ2-3	-	few	CASSFEDQLQYF	TGCGCCAGCAGCTTCGAGGACCAGCTGCAGTATTTT
TRBV7-9	TRBJ2-7	-	-	CASSVDSTYEQYF	TGTGCCAGCAGCGTGGACAGCACCTACGAGCAGTACTTC
TRBV7-6	TRBJ1-2	TRBD1	-	CASSRDRVGYGYTF	TGTGCCAGCAGCAGGGACAGGGTAGGCTATGGCTACACCTTC
TRBV18	TRBJ2-7	-	-	CASSPKGDEQYF	TGTGCCAGCTCACCCAAGGGGGACGAGCAGTACTTC
TRBV19	TRBJ1-2	TRBD1	few	CASSTGVSLGYTF	TGTGCCAGCTCGACAGGGGTATCGCTTGGCTACACCTTC
TRBV19	TRBJ2-1	-	many	CASGPRTERFF	TGTGCCAGTGGCCCCAGGACAGAGCGGTTCTTC
TRBV7-2	TRBJ2-7	TRBD2	few	CASSFSGIKFYEQYF	TGTGCCAGCAGCTTTAGCGGGATAAAATTTTACGAGCAGTACTTC
TRBV5-1	TRBJ2-5	-	-	CASSLALAGQETQYF	TGCGCCAGCAGCTTGGCCCTAGCAGGACAAGAGACCCAGTACTTC
TRBV7-2	TRBJ2-3	-	-	CASSSRDTDTQYF	TGTGCCAGCAGCTCAAGAGACACAGATACGCAGTATTTT
TRBV5-1	TRBJ2-3	-	-	CASSFGGRNTDTQYF	TGCGCCAGCAGCTTCGGGGGACGCAACACGGATACGCAGTATTTT
TRBV10-3	TRBJ2-1	TRBD2	few	CAISAPGLAGSWTGDNEQFF	TGTGCCATCAGTGCCCCGGGACTAGCGGGGTCATGGACAGGAGACAATGAGCAGTTCTTC
TRBV5-1	TRBJ2-1	-	-	CASSLSETSSYNEQFF	TGCGCCAGCAGCTTGTCTGAGACATCCTCCTACAATGAGCAGTTCTTC
TRBV28	TRBJ2-5	TRBD2	-	CASSPGSGGLGRQETQYF	TGTGCCAGCAGTCCCGGGAGCGGGGGCCTCGGACGTCAAGAGACCCAGTACTTC
TRBV7-2	TRBJ2-7	-	few	CASSPAADSPYEQYF	TGTGCCAGCAGCCCCGCCGCGGACAGTCCCTACGAGCAGTACTTC